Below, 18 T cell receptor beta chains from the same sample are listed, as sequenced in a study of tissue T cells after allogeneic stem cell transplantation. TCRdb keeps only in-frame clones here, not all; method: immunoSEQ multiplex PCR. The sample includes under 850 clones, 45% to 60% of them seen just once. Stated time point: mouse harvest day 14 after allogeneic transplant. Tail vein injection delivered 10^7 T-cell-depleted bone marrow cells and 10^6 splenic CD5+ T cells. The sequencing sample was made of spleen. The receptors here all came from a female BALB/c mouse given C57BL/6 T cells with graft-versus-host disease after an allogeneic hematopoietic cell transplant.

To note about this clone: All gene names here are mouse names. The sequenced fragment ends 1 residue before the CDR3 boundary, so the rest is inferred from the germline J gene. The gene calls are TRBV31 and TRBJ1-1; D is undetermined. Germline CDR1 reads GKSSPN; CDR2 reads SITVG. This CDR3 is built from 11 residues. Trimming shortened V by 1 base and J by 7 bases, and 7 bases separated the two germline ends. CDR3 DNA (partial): TGTGCCTGGAGTCCGGCAGAAGAAGTCTTC. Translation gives CAWSPAEEVF. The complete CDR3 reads CAWSPAEEVFF.

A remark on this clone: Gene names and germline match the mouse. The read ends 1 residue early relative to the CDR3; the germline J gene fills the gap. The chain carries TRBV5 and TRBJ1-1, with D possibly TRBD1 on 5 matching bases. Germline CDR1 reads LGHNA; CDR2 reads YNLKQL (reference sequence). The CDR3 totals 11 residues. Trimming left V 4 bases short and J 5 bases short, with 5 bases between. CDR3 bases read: TGTGCCAGCAGCCCAGGGACAGAAGTCTTC. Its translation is CASSPGTEVF. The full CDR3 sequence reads CASSPGTEVFF.

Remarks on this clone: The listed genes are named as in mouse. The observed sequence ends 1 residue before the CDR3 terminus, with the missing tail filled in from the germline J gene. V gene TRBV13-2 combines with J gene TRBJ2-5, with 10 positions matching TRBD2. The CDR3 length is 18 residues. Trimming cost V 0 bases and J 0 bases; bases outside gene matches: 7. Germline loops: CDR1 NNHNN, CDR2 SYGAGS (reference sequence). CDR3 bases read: TGTGCCAGCGGTGATGCACTCTGGGGGGGCGCTAACCAAGACACCCAGTAC. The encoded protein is CASGDALWGGANQDTQY. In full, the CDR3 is CASGDALWGGANQDTQYF.

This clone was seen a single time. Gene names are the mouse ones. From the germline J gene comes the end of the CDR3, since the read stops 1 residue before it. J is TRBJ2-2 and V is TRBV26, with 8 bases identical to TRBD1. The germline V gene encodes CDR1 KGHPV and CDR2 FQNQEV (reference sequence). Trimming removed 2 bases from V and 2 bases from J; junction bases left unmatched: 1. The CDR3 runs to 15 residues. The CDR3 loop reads CASSLGDRNTGQLYF. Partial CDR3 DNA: TGTGCCAGCAGTCTGGGGGACAGGAACACCGGGCAGCTCTAC.

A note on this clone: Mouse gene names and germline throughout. CDR3: CASSPRDRGRTLYF. CDR3 DNA (partial): TGTGCCAGCTCTCCGCGGGACAGGGGGCGAACGCTGTAT. This chain joins TRBV12-1 and TRBJ2-3, with TRBD1 matching over 12 bases. The read falls 1 residue short of the CDR3 end, and the missing part is taken from the germline J gene. Germline CDR1 SGHSN, CDR2 HYEKVE. V dropped 2 bases and J dropped 8; count of bases not matched to a gene: 4. The CDR3 consists of 14 residues.

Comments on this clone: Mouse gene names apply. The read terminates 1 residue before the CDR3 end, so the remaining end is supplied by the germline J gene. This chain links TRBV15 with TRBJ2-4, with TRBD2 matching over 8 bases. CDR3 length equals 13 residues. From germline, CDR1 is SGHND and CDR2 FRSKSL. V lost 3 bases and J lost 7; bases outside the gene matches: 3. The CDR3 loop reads CASSFLGGDTLYF. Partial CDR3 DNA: TGTGCCAGCAGTTTCCTGGGGGGAGACACCTTGTAC.

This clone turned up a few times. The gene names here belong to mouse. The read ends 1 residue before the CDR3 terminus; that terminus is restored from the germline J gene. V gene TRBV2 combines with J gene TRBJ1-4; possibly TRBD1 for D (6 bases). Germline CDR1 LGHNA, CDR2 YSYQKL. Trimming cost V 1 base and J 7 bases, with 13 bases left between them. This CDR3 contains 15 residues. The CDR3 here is CASSQVQGRGERLFF. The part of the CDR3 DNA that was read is TGTGCCAGCAGCCAAGTTCAGGGGAGGGGCGAAAGATTATTT.

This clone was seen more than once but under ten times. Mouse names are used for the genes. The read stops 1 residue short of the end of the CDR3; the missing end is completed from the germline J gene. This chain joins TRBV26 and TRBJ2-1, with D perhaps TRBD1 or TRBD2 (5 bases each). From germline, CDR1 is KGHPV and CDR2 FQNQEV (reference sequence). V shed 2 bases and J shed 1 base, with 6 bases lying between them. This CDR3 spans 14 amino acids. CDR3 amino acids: CASSLRDNYAEQFF. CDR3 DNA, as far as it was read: TGTGCCAGCAGTCTGCGGGACAACTATGCTGAGCAGTTC.

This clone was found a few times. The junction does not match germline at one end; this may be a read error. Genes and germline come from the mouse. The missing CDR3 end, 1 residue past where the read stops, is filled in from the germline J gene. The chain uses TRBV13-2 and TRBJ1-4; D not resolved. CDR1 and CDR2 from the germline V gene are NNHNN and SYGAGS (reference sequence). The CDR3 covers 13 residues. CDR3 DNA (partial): TGTGCCAGCGGGGATGACATCAACGAAAGATTATTT. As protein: CASGDDINERLF. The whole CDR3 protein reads CASGDDINERLFF.

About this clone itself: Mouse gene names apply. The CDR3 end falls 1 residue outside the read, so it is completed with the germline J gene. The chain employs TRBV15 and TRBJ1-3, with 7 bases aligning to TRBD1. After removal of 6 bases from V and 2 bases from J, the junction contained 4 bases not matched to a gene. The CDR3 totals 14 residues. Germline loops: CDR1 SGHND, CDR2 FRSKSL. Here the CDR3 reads CASRSGGPGNTLYF. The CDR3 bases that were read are TGTGCCAGCAGGTCAGGGGGACCTGGAAATACGCTCTAT.

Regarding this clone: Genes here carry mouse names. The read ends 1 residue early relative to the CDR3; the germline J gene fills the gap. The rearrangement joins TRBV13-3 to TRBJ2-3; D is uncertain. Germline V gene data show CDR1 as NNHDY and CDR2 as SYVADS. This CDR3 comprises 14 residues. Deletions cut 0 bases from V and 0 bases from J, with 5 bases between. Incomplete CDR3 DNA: TGTGCCAGCAGTGATGTGGGTAGTGCAGAAACGCTGTAT. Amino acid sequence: CASSDVGSAETLY. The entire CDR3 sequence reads CASSDVGSAETLYF.

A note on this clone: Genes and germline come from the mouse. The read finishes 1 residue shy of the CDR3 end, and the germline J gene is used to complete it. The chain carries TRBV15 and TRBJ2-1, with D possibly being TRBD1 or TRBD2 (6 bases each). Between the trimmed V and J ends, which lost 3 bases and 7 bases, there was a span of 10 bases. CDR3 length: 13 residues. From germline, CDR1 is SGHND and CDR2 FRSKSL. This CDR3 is CASSFGGRAEQFF. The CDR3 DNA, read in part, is TGTGCCAGCAGTTTCGGGGGCCGGGCTGAGCAGTTC.

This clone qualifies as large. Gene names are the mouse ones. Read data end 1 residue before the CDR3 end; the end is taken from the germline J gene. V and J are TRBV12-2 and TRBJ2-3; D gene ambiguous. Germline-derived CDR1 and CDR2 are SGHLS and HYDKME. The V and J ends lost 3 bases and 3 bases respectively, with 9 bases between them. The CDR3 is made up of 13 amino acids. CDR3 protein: CASSFGSAETLYF. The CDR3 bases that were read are TGTGCCAGCTCTTTCGGGTCAGCAGAAACGCTGTAT.

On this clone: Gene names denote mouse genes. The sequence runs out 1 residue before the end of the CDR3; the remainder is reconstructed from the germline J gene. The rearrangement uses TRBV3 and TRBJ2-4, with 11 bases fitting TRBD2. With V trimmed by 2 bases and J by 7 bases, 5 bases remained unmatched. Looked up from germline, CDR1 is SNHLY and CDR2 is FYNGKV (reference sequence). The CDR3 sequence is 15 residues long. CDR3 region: CASSLNWGGAYTLYF. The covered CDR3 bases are TGTGCCAGCAGCTTAAACTGGGGGGGCGCGTACACCTTGTAC.

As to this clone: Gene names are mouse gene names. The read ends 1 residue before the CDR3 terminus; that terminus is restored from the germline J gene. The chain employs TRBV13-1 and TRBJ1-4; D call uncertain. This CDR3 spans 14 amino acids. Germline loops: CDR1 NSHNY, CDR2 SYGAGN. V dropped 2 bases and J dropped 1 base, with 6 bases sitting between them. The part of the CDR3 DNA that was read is TGTGCCAGCAGTGAGCAAAATTCCAACGAAAGATTATTT. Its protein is CASSEQNSNERLF. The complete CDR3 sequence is CASSEQNSNERLFF.

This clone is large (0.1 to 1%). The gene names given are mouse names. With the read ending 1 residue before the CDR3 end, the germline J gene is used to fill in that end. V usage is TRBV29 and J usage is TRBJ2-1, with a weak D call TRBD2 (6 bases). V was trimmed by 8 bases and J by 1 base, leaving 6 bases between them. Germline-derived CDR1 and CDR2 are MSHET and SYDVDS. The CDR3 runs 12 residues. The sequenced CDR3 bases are TGTGCTAGCCTGGGGAACTATGCTGAGCAGTTC. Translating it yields CASLGNYAEQF. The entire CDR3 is CASLGNYAEQFF.

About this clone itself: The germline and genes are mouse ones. This CDR3 reads CASSFQGANTEVFF. The CDR3 DNA, read in part, is TGTGCAAGCAGCTTCCAGGGAGCAAACACAGAAGTCTTC. The J gene is TRBJ1-1, the V gene TRBV16; perhaps TRBD1 as D (5 bases). The read finishes 1 residue shy of the CDR3 end, and the germline J gene is used to complete it. The germline gives CDR1 SGHSA, CDR2 FRNQAP. V lost 3 bases and J 0 bases, leaving 8 bases between the germline ends. The CDR3 has 14 residues.

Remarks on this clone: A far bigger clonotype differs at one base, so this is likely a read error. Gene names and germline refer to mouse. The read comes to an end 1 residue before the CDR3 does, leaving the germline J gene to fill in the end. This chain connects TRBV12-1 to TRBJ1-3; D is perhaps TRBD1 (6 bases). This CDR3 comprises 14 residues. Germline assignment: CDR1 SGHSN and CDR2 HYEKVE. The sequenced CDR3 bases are TGTGCCAGCTCCCGGACAGTTTCTGTAAATACGCTCTAT. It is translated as CASSRTVSVNTLY. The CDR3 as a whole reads CASSRTVSVNTLYF.